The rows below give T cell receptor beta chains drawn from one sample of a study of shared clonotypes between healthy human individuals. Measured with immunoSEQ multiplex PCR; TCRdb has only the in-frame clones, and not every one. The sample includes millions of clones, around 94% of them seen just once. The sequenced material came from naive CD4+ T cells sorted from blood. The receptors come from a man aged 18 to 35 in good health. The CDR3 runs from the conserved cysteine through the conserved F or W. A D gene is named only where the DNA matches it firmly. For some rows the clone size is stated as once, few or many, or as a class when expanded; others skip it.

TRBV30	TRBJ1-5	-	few	CAWSVRVTGNQPQHF	TGTGCCTGGAGTGTACGAGTGACAGGCAATCAGCCCCAGCATTTT
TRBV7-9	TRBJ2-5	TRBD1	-	CASRLGQVFGETQYF	TGTGCCAGCAGGCTCGGACAGGTGTTCGGGGAGACCCAGTACTTC
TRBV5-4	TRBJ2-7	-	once	CASSPAGTLSYEQYF	TGTGCCAGCAGCCCGGCTGGGACACTATCCTACGAGCAGTACTTC
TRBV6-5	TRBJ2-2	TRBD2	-	CASSQTPGGTGELFF	TGTGCCAGCAGTCAAACCCCGGGGGGCACCGGGGAGCTGTTTTTT
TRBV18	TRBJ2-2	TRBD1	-	CASSPGTGRPNTGELFF	TGTGCCAGCTCACCCGGGACAGGTCGACCCAACACCGGGGAGCTGTTTTTT
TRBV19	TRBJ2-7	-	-	CASSISSATEQYF	TGTGCCAGTAGTATTTCTTCGGCTACCGAGCAGTACTTC
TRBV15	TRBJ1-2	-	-	CATSREMATAGYTF	TGTGCCACCAGCAGAGAGATGGCGACTGCTGGCTACACCTTC
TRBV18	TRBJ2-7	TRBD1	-	CASSLTGGPGYEQYF	TGTGCCAGCTCCCTGACAGGGGGCCCAGGCTACGAGCAGTACTTC
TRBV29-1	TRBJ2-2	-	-	CSVGGGSGNGELFF	TGCAGCGTTGGTGGGGGGTCTGGTAACGGGGAGCTGTTTTTT
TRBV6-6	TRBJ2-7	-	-	CASTPRGGTVYEQYF	TGTGCCAGCACCCCCCGGGGTGGAACTGTCTACGAGCAGTACTTC
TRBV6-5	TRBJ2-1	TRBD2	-	CASSYRTSGNHNEQFF	TGTGCCAGCAGTTACCGGACTAGCGGGAACCACAATGAGCAGTTCTTC
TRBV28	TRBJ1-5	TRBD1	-	CASSLHRDRVNQPQHF	TGTGCCAGCAGTTTACACCGGGACAGGGTCAATCAGCCCCAGCATTTT
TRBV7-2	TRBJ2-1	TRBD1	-	CASTKDRGSYNEQFF	TGTGCCAGCACAAAGGACAGGGGCTCCTACAATGAGCAGTTCTTC
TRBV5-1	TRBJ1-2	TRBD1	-	CASSLDPSTGNYGYTF	TGCGCCAGCAGCTTGGATCCCTCGACAGGGAACTATGGCTACACCTTC
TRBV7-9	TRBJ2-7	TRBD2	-	CASSKFAGGDYEQYF	TGTGCCAGCAGCAAATTCGCGGGAGGTGACTACGAGCAGTACTTC
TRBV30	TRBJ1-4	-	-	CAWSVADSANEKLFF	TGTGCCTGGAGTGTGGCTGACAGCGCGAATGAAAAACTGTTTTTT
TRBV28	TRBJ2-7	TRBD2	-	CASRSGGHEQYF	TGTGCCAGCAGATCGGGAGGCCACGAGCAGTACTTC
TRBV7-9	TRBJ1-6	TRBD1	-	CASSPGDRTNSPLHF	TGTGCCAGCAGTCCGGGGGACAGGACCAATTCACCCCTCCACTTT
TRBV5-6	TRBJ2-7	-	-	CASSLARGRRTYEQYF	TGTGCCAGCAGCTTGGCTCGGGGCAGGAGGACCTACGAGCAGTACTTC
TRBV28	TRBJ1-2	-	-	CASSLVATDHYGYTF	TGTGCCAGCAGTTTAGTCGCTACAGACCACTATGGCTACACCTTC
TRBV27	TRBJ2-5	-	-	CASSLGGLYQETQYF	TGTGCCAGCAGTTTAGGGGGACTGTACCAAGAGACCCAGTACTTC
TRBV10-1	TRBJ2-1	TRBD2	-	CASSDGGSSYNEQFF	TGCGCCAGCAGTGACGGCGGGAGTTCCTACAATGAGCAGTTCTTC
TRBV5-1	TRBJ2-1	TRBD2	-	CASSLPGLVGNEQFF	TGCGCCAGCAGCTTGCCGGGACTAGTGGGGAATGAGCAGTTCTTC
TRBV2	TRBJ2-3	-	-	CASSSQGDLHGTDTQYF	TGTGCCAGCAGTTCACAGGGAGACTTACATGGCACAGATACGCAGTATTTT
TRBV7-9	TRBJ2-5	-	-	CAWGPDPRGETQYF	TGTGCCTGGGGGCCGGACCCGAGGGGAGAGACCCAGTACTTC
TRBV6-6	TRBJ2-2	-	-	CASSYQQTGELFF	TGTGCCAGCAGTTACCAACAGACCGGGGAGCTGTTTTTT
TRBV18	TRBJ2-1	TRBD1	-	CASSPGTGSYNEQFF	TGTGCCAGCTCACCCGGGACAGGCTCCTACAATGAGCAGTTCTTC
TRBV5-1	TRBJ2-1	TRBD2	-	CASALSGTSYNEQFF	TGCGCCAGCGCACTCTCCGGGACTAGTTACAATGAGCAGTTCTTC
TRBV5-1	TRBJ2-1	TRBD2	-	CASSSRLAGYNEQFF	TGCGCCAGCAGCTCCAGACTAGCGGGGTACAATGAGCAGTTCTTC
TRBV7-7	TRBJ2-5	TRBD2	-	CASSHVRTSGRETQYF	TGTGCTAGCAGCCACGTGCGGACTAGCGGGAGGGAGACCCAGTACTTC
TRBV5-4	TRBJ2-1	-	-	CASSPGRGREVSYNEQFF	TGTGCCAGCAGCCCCGGCAGGGGACGAGAAGTATCCTACAATGAGCAGTTCTTC